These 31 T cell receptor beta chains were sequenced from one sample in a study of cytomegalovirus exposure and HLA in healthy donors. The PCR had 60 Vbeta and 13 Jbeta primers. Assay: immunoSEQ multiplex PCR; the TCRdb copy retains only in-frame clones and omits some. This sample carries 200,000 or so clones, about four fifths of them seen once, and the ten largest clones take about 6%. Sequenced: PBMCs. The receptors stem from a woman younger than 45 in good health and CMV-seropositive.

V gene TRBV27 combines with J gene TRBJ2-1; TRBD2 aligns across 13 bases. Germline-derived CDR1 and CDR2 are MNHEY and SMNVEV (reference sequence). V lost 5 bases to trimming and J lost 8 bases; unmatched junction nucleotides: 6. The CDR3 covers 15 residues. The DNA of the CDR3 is TGTGCCAGCAGTCTACTAGCGGGAGGGCCAGATGAGCAGTTCTTC. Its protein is CASSLLAGGPDEQFF.

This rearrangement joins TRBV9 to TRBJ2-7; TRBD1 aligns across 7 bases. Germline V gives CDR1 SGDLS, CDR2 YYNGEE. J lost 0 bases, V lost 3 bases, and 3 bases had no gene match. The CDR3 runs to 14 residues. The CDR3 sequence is CASSGRDSSYEQYF. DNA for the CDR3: TGTGCCAGCAGCGGCCGGGACAGCTCCTACGAGCAGTACTTC.

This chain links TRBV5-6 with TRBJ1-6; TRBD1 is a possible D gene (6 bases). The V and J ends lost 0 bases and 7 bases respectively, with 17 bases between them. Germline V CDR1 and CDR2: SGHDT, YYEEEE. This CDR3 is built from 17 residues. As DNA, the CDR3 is TGTGCCAGCAGCTTGGAGGTATCAGGGGCCCGCAATTCACCCCTCCACTTT. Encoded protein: CASSLEVSGARNSPLHF.

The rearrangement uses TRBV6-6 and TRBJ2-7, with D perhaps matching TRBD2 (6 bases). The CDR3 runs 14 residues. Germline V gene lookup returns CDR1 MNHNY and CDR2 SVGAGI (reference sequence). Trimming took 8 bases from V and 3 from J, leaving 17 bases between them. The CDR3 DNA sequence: TGTGCCAGCCTACCGGGACTTAACTTCTACGAGCAGTACTTC. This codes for CASLPGLNFYEQYF.

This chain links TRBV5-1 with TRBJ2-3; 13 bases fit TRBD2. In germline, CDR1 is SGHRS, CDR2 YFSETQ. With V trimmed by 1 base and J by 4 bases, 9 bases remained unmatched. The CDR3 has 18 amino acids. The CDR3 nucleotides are TGCGCCAGCAGCTTGAGGACTAGCGGGAGAGGTAATGCAGATACGCAGTATTTT. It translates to CASSLRTSGRGNADTQYF.

CDR3 sequence reads: CASSLIQGFSTDTQYF. As DNA, the CDR3 is TGTGCCAGCAGCTTGATCCAGGGATTTAGCACAGATACGCAGTATTTT. The chain joins TRBV5-6 to TRBJ2-3; maybe TRBD1 (5 bases). The CDR3 runs 16 residues. Between the trimmed V and J ends, which lost 1 base and 0 bases, there was a span of 12 bases. Germline values: CDR1 SGHDT, CDR2 YYEEEE.

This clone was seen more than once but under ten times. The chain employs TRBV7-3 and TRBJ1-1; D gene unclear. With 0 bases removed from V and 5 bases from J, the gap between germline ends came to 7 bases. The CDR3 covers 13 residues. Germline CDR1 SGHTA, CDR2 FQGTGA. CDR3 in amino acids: CASSLTLATEAFF. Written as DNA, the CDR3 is TGTGCCAGCAGCTTAACGTTGGCAACTGAAGCTTTCTTT.

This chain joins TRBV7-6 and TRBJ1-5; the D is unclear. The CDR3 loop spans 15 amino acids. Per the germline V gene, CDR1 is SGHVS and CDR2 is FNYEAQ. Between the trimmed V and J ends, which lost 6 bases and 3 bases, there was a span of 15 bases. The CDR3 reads CASSPQYGNNQPQHF. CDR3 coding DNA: TGTGCCAGCAGTCCACAGTACGGAAACAATCAGCCCCAGCATTTT.

The CDR3 here is CASSRGRGKLTDTQYF. The DNA for the CDR3 is TGCGCCAGCAGCCGAGGACGGGGGAAACTCACAGATACGCAGTATTTT. The chain combines TRBV4-3 with TRBJ2-3, with TRBD2 as a possible D gene (6 bases). Germline loops: CDR1 LGHNA, CDR2 YSLEER. Between the trimmed V and J ends, which lost 4 bases and 2 bases, there was a span of 16 bases. The CDR3 has 16 residues.

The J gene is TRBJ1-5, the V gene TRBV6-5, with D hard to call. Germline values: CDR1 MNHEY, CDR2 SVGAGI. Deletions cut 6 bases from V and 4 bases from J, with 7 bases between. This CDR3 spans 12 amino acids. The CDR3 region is CASRTANQPQHF. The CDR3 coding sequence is TGTGCCAGCAGAACAGCAAATCAGCCCCAGCATTTT.

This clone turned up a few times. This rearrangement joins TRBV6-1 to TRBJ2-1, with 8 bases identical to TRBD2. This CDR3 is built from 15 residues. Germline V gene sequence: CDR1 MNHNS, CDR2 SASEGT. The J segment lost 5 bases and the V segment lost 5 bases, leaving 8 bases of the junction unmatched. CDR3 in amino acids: CASSKIAGWDNEQFF. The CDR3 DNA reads TGTGCCAGCAGTAAGATAGCGGGGTGGGACAATGAGCAGTTCTTC.

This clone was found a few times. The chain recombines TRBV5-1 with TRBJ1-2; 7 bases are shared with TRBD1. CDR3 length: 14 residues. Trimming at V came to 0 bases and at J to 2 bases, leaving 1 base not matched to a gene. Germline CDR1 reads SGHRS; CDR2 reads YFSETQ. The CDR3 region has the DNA TGCGCCAGCAGCTTGGAGGGACAGAACTATGGCTACACCTTC. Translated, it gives CASSLEGQNYGYTF. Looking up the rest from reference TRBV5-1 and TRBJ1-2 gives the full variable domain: KAGVTQTPRYLIKTRGQQVTLSCSPISGHRSVSWYQQTPGQGLQFLFEYFSETQRNKGNFPGRFSGRQFSNSRSEMNVSTLELGDSALYLCASSLEGQNYGYTFGSGTRLTVV.

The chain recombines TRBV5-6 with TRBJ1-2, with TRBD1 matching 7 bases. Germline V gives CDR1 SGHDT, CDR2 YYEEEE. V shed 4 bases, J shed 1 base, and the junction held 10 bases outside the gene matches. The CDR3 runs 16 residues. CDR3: CASSLVEYRGNYGYTF. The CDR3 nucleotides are TGTGCCAGCAGCCTGGTAGAATACAGGGGTAACTATGGCTACACCTTC.

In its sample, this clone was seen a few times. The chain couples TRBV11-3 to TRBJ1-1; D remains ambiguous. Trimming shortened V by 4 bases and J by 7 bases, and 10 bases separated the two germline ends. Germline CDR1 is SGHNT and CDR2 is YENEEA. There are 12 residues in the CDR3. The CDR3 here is CASSSPPDEAFF. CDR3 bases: TGTGCCAGCAGCTCCCCTCCAGATGAAGCTTTCTTT. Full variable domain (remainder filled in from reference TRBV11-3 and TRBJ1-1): EAGVVQSPRYKIIEKKQPVAFWCNPISGHNTLYWYLQNLGQGPELLIRYENEEAVDDSQLPKDRFSAERLKGVDSTLKIQPAELGDSAVYLCASSSPPDEAFFGQGTRLTVV.

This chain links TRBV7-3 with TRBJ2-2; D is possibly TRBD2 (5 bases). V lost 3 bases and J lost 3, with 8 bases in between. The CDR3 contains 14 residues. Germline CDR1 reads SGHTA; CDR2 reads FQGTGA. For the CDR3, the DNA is TGTGCCAGCAGCTTTTCGGGGTACACCGGGGAGCTGTTTTTT. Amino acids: CASSFSGYTGELFF.

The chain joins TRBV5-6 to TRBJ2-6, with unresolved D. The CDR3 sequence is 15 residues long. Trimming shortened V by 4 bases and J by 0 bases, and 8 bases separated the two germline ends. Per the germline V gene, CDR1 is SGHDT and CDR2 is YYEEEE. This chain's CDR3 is CASSLRVSGANVLTF. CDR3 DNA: TGTGCCAGCAGCCTTAGAGTCTCTGGGGCCAACGTCCTGACTTTC.

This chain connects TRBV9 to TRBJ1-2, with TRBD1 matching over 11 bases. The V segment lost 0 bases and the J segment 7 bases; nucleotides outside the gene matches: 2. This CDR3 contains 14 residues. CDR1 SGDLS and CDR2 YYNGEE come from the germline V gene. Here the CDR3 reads CASSVGDRGFGYTF. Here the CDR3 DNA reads TGTGCCAGCAGCGTAGGGGACAGGGGGTTTGGCTACACCTTC. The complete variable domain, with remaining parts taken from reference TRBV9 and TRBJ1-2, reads DSGVTQTPKHLITATGQRVTLRCSPRSGDLSVYWYQQSLDQGLQFLIQYYNGEERAKGNILERFSAQQFPDLHSELNLSSLELGDSALYFCASSVGDRGFGYTFGSGTRLTVV.

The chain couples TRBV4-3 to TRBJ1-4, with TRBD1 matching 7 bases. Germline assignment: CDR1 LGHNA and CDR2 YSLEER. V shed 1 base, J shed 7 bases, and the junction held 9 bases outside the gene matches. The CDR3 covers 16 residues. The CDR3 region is CASSQGTTGQGEKLFF. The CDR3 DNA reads TGCGCCAGCAGCCAAGGAACGACAGGGCAGGGTGAAAAACTGTTTTTT.

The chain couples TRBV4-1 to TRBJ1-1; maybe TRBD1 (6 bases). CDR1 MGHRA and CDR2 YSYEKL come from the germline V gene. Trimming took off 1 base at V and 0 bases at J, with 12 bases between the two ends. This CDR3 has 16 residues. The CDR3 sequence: CASSQGLGQMNTEAFF. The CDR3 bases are TGCGCCAGCAGCCAAGGTCTTGGACAGATGAACACTGAAGCTTTCTTT.

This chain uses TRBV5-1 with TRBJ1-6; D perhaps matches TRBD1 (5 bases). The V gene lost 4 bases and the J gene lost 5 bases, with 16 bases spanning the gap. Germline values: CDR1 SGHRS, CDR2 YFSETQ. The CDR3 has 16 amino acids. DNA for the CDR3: TGCGCCAGCAGCCTGGTAGGGGCATTCAATAATTCACCCCTCCACTTT. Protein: CASSLVGAFNNSPLHF.

The CDR3 DNA reads as TGTGCCAGCAGCCGAGAACAGGCAAGGGGCTCTGGAAACACCATATATTTT. Its protein product is CASSREQARGSGNTIYF. The gene calls are TRBV7-9 and TRBJ1-3; possible D gene TRBD1, 5 bases. Germline lookup yields CDR1 SEHNR and CDR2 FQNEAQ (reference sequence). CDR3 length equals 17 residues. V was trimmed by 5 bases and J by 0 bases, leaving 17 bases between them.

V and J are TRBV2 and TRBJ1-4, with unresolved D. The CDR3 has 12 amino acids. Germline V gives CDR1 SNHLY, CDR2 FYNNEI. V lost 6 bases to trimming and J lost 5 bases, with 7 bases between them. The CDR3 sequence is CASREQNEKLFF. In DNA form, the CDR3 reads TGTGCCAGCAGGGAGCAAAATGAAAAACTGTTTTTT.

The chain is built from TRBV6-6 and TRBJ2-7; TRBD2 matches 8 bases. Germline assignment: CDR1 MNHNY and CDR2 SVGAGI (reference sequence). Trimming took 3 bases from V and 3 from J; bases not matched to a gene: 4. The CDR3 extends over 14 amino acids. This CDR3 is CASSYTSGSYEQYF. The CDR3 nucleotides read TGTGCCAGCAGTTATACAAGCGGGAGCTACGAGCAGTACTTC.

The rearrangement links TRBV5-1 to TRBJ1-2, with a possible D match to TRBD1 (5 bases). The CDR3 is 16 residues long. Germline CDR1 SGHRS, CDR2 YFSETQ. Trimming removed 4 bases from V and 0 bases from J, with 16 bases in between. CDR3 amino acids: CASSPQGLVTNYGYTF. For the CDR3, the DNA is TGCGCCAGCAGCCCCCAGGGTCTGGTAACTAACTATGGCTACACCTTC.

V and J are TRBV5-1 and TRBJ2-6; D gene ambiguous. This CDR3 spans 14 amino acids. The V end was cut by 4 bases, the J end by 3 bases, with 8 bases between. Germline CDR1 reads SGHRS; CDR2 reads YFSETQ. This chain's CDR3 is CASSAPGGANVLTF. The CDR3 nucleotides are TGCGCCAGCAGCGCCCCAGGTGGGGCCAACGTCCTGACTTTC.

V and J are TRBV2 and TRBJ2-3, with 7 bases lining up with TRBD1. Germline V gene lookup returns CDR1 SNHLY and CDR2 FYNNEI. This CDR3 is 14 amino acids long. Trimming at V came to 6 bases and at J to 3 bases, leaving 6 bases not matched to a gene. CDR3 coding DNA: TGTGCCAGCAGGACAGGGTCCTTGACAGATACGCAGTATTTT. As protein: CASRTGSLTDTQYF. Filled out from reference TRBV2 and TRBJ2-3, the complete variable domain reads EPEVTQTPSHQVTQMGQEVILRCVPISNHLYFYWYRQILGQKVEFLVSFYNNEISEKSEIFDDQFSVERPDGSNFTLKIRSTKLEDSAMYFCASRTGSLTDTQYFGPGTRLTVL.

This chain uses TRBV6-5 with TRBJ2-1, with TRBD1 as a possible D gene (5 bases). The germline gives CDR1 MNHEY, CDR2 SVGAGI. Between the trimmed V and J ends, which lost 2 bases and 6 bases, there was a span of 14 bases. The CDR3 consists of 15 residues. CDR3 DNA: TGTGCCAGCAGTTACGCAGGGTCTCCTTTCAATGAGCAGTTCTTC. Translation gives CASSYAGSPFNEQFF.

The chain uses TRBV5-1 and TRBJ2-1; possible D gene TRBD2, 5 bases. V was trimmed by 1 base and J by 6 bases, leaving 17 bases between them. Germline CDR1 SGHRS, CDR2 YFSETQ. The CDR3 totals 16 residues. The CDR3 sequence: CASSLFLTSGSNEQFF. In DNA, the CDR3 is TGCGCCAGCAGCTTGTTCTTAACTAGTGGAAGCAATGAGCAGTTCTTC. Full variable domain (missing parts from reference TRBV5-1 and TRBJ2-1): KAGVTQTPRYLIKTRGQQVTLSCSPISGHRSVSWYQQTPGQGLQFLFEYFSETQRNKGNFPGRFSGRQFSNSRSEMNVSTLELGDSALYLCASSLFLTSGSNEQFFGPGTRLTVL.

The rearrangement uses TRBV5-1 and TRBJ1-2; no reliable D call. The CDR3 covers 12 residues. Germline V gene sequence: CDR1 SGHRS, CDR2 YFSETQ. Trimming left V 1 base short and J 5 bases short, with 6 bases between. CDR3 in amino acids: CASSLNTYGYTF. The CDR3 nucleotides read TGCGCCAGCAGCTTGAACACGTATGGCTACACCTTC.

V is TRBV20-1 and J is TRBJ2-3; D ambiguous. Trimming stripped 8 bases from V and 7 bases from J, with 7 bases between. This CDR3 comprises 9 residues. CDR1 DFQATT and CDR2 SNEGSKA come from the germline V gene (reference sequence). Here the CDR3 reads CSPVNTQYF. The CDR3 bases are TGCAGTCCTGTTAATACGCAGTATTTT.

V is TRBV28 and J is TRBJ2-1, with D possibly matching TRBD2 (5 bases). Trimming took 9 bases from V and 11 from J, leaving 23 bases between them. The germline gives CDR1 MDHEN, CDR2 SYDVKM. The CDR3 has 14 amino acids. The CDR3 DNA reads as TGTGCCAGTAGCAGCGTCGAGGGCCCCCAGAAGCAGTTCTTC. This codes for CASSSVEGPQKQFF.